A selection of T cell receptor beta chains follows, all from one sample in a study of T cell responses to AZD1222 COVID-19 vaccine. Clones were sequenced by immunoSEQ multiplex PCR, and TCRdb holds only the in-frame ones, with some missing. The sample lists 140,000 or so clones, around 94% occurring once. The sample in question was peripheral blood, obtained after recovery from COVID-19. The source is an adult who had recovered from COVID-19. Each CDR3 is given with its conserved first and last residue. A D gene is named only where the DNA matches it firmly. Clone sizes are given selectively: once, few, many, or a class where the clone is expanded.

J	size	V	D	DNA	CDR3
TRBJ1-1	NA	TRBV25-1	NA	TGTGCCAGCAAAGGGGGAAACACTGAAGCTTTCTTT	CASKGGNTEAFF
TRBJ2-3	few	TRBV7-9	TRBD1	TGTGCCAGCAGCTTAGAAGGACAGGCCACAGATACGCAGTATTTT	CASSLEGQATDTQYF
TRBJ2-5	NA	TRBV5-8	TRBD1	TGTGCCAGCAGCTTTGAGACAGGGGGAGGGCAAGAGACCCAGTACTTC	CASSFETGGGQETQYF
TRBJ2-6	NA	TRBV5-1	NA	TGCGCCAGCAGCAAGGGTGTGGACTCGGGGGCCAACGTCCTGACTTTC	CASSKGVDSGANVLTF
TRBJ2-1	NA	TRBV7-3	TRBD2	TGTGCCAGCAGCTTAGTGGGAGGGAACAATGAGCAGTTCTTC	CASSLVGGNNEQFF
TRBJ1-6	NA	TRBV9	NA	TGTGCCAGCAGCGTAGGCCGGGACCGATATTCACCCCTCCACTTT	CASSVGRDRYSPLHF
TRBJ2-7	NA	TRBV4-1	TRBD2	TGCGCCAGCAGCCAAGTCTTGAAGGGACTAGCGGGAGACACACTTTCCTACGAGCAGTACTTC	CASSQVLKGLAGDTLSYEQYF
TRBJ2-2	NA	TRBV7-3	NA	TGTGCCAGCAGCCCGGACACTAACACCGGGGAGCTGTTTTTT	CASSPDTNTGELFF
TRBJ1-1	NA	TRBV27	TRBD1	TGTGCCAGCAGTTACGCGGGACAGGGGATTCGTGGTGAAGCTTTCTTT	CASSYAGQGIRGEAFF
TRBJ1-4	NA	TRBV4-1	NA	TGCGCCAGCAGCCAAGAGCCGGCCCGGGTGAATGAAAAACTGTTTTTT	CASSQEPARVNEKLFF
TRBJ1-2	NA	TRBV28	NA	TGTGCCAGCAGTTTGAAAGGTTATGGCTACACCTTC	CASSLKGYGYTF
TRBJ2-5	NA	TRBV7-3	NA	TGTGCCAGCAGCTTAAACCGCGGAGGGCCCCAGTACTTC	CASSLNRGGPQYF
TRBJ1-2	NA	TRBV28	TRBD1	TGTGCCAGCCGACAGGGCCCGATAAACTATGGCTACACCTTC	CASRQGPINYGYTF
TRBJ2-2	NA	TRBV9	NA	TGTGCCAGCAGCGAAAAACAGGGAGTAGGCGGGGAGCTGTTTTTT	CASSEKQGVGGELFF
TRBJ2-3	NA	TRBV14	NA	TGTGCCAGCAGAGCGGGTGGTTTGAAGGACACAGATACGCAGTATTTT	CASRAGGLKDTDTQYF
TRBJ1-1	NA	TRBV25-1	NA	TGTGCCAGCAGTGAATTCTCCGGGGTGAACACTGAAGCTTTCTTT	CASSEFSGVNTEAFF
TRBJ2-7	NA	TRBV27	NA	TGTGCCAGCAGTTACGGGGTCACCTACGAGCAGTACTTC	CASSYGVTYEQYF
TRBJ2-7	NA	TRBV14	NA	TGTGCCAGCAGCCAAGATTGGAGGGAGTGGCACGAGCAGTACTTC	CASSQDWREWHEQYF
TRBJ1-3	NA	TRBV19	TRBD1	TGTGCCAGTAGTAAGGGGGCCGTGGCAGCCTCTGGAAACACCATATATTTT	CASSKGAVAASGNTIYF
TRBJ1-2	NA	TRBV7-3	NA	TGTGCCAGCAGCCGGGGACATAACTATGGCTACACCTTC	CASSRGHNYGYTF
TRBJ2-7	NA	TRBV5-6	NA	TGTGCCAGCAGCTACCGGACGGCCTCCTACGAGCAGTACTTC	CASSYRTASYEQYF
TRBJ1-4	NA	TRBV7-9	TRBD1	TGTGCCAGCAGCTTAGTGAGCACAGGGGGCTCCAATGAAAAACTGTTTTTT	CASSLVSTGGSNEKLFF
TRBJ2-1	NA	TRBV9	NA	TGTGCCAGCAGCGTAGCGGGAGAGGACTACAATGAGCAGTTCTTC	CASSVAGEDYNEQFF
TRBJ1-2	NA	TRBV11-2	TRBD1	TGTGCCAGCAGCCCACAGGGGAAGGAGGGCTACACCTTC	CASSPQGKEGYTF
TRBJ2-7	NA	TRBV7-8	TRBD1	TGTGCCAGCAGCTCCGGAGATTTGGGACAGCCCTCCTACGAGCAGTACTTC	CASSSGDLGQPSYEQYF
TRBJ1-4	NA	TRBV6-5	NA	TGTGCCAGCTCATCCCCGGGGGCTGGTGAAAAACTGTTTTTT	CASSSPGAGEKLFF
TRBJ1-4	NA	TRBV2	NA	TGTGCCAGCAGTGGAAGCCCACAACTTCCCAATGAAAAACTGTTTTTT	CASSGSPQLPNEKLFF
TRBJ1-1	NA	TRBV18	TRBD1	TGTGCCAGCTCATTGGGACAGGGGGCGATTGAAGCTTTCTTT	CASSLGQGAIEAFF
TRBJ1-5	NA	TRBV6-5	NA	TGTGCCAGCAGTTACTCGGAGGGTAAACAGCCCCAGCATTTT	CASSYSEGKQPQHF
TRBJ2-7	once	TRBV7-3	TRBD1	TGTGCCAGCAGCTTAACGGGCGACAGGGCCTACGAGCAGTACTTC	CASSLTGDRAYEQYF
TRBJ1-1	NA	TRBV12-3/TRBV12-4	TRBD1	TGTGCCAGCAGCCTCGACAGGGCGCGTGCTTTCTTT	CASSLDRARAFF
TRBJ2-7	NA	TRBV28	NA	TGTGCCAGCAGAAAAGGGGGGAGGAACGAGCAGTACTTC	CASRKGGRNEQYF
TRBJ2-2	NA	TRBV27	NA	TGTGCCAGCAGCCTCTCCCGGTGGACCGGGGAGCTGTTTTTT	CASSLSRWTGELFF
TRBJ2-3	NA	TRBV10-3	NA	TGTGCCATCACCCAAGACAGTAACACAGATACGCAGTATTTT	CAITQDSNTDTQYF
TRBJ1-2	NA	TRBV9	NA	TGTGCCAGCAGCGTAGGGGGGTATCATGGCTACACCTTC	CASSVGGYHGYTF
TRBJ1-5	NA	TRBV6-1	TRBD1	TGTGCCAGCAGTGAATCCAACAGGGGATCCCAGCATTTT	CASSESNRGSQHF
TRBJ2-3	NA	TRBV7-9	NA	TGTGCCAGCAGCCCCGGGACTACAGATACGCAGTATTTT	CASSPGTTDTQYF
TRBJ1-3	NA	TRBV6-6	NA	TGTGCCAGCAGTCTCCCCGTTGACTCTGGAAACACCATATATTTT	CASSLPVDSGNTIYF
TRBJ1-2	NA	TRBV12-3/TRBV12-4	NA	TGTGCCAGCAGTTTAGAGGACGACAGGCGAAGGTCCTTC	CASSLEDDRRRSF
TRBJ1-3	NA	TRBV4-2	NA	TGTGCCAGCAGCCAAGAAAGGGTAGACCCGACCTTTGGAAACACCATATATTTT	CASSQERVDPTFGNTIYF
TRBJ1-2	NA	TRBV29-1	TRBD1	TGCAGCGCCGGGGACAGCCAAAGGAAAGGCTACACCTTC	CSAGDSQRKGYTF
TRBJ2-1	NA	TRBV7-8	NA	TGTGCCAGCAGCTCATACCGGACAGTTAGGGAGGGAAATGAGCAGTTCTTC	CASSSYRTVREGNEQFF
TRBJ2-7	once	TRBV28	NA	TGTGCCAGCAGTCCTCAGGACTACGAGCAGTACTTC	CASSPQDYEQYF
TRBJ2-5	once	TRBV18	TRBD1	TGTGCCAGCTCGGCACCGGGACAGGGACAAGAGACCCAGTACTTC	CASSAPGQGQETQYF
TRBJ2-2	NA	TRBV19	NA	TGTGCCAGTAGTATAGCGGTTAACACCGGGGAGCTGTTTTTT	CASSIAVNTGELFF
TRBJ2-2	NA	TRBV1	NA	TGCACCAGCAGCCCCCTGGGAACATCGCAATTCACCGGGGAGCTGTTTTTT	CTSSPLGTSQFTGELFF
TRBJ2-7	NA	TRBV4-1	TRBD1	TGCGCCAGCAGCCCCCCAGGGGGTGTATACGAGCAGTACTTC	CASSPPGGVYEQYF
TRBJ1-5	NA	TRBV9	NA	TGTGCCAGCAGCGATCAGGGCGGTTATAATCAGCCCCAGCATTTT	CASSDQGGYNQPQHF
TRBJ2-1	once	TRBV28	TRBD2	TGTGCCAGCAGCTCTCGACTAGCGGCAAGGAACAATGAGCAGTTCTTC	CASSSRLAARNNEQFF
TRBJ2-1	NA	TRBV19	TRBD2	TGTGCCAGTAGTATTGGCGGGGGCTCCTACAATGAGCAGTTCTTC	CASSIGGGSYNEQFF
TRBJ1-4	NA	TRBV28	NA	TGTGCCAGCAGTTTCAAAGGACCTAATGAAAAACTGTTTTTT	CASSFKGPNEKLFF
TRBJ1-3	NA	TRBV20-1	NA	TGCAGTGCTAGAGAAGGCAACACCATATATTTT	CSAREGNTIYF
TRBJ2-5	NA	TRBV2	TRBD2	TGTGCCAGCAGTGAAAGGGGCACTAGCGGCACCACCAAAGAGACCCAGTACTTC	CASSERGTSGTTKETQYF
TRBJ1-1	NA	TRBV29-1	TRBD1	TGCAGCGTTTCTCCGGGACAGTGGTACACTGAAGCTTTCTTT	CSVSPGQWYTEAFF
TRBJ2-1	NA	TRBV18	TRBD2	TGTGCCAGCTCACCACCCTTTAGCGGGAAAGATGAGCAGTTCTTC	CASSPPFSGKDEQFF